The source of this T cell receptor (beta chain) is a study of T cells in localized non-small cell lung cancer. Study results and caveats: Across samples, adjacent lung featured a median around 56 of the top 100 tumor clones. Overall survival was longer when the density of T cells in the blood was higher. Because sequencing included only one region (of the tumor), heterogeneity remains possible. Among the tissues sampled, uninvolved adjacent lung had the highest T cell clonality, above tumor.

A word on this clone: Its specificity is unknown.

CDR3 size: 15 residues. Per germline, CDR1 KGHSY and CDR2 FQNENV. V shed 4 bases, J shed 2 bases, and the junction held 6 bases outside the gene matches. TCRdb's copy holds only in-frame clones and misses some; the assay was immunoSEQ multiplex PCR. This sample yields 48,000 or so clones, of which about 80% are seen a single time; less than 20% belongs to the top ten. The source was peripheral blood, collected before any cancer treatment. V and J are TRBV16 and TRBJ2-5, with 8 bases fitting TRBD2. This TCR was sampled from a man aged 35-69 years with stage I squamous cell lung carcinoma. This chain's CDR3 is CASSPRGGTQETQYF. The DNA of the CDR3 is TGTGCCAGCAGCCCCCGGGGGGGAACTCAAGAGACCCAGTACTTC.